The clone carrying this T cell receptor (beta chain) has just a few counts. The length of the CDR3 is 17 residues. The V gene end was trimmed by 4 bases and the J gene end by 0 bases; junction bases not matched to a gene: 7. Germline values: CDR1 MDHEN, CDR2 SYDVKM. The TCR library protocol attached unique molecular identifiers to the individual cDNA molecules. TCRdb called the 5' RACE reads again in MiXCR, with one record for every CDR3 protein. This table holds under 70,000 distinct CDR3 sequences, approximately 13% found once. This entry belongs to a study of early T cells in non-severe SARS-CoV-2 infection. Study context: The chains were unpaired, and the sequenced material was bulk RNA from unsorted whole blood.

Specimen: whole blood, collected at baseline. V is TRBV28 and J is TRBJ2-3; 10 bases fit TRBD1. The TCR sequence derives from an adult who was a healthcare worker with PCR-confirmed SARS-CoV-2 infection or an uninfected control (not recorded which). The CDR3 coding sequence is TGTGCCAGCAGTTCCGCCGGGACAGGGGTCAGCACAGATACGCAGTATTTT. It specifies CASSSAGTGVSTDTQYF.